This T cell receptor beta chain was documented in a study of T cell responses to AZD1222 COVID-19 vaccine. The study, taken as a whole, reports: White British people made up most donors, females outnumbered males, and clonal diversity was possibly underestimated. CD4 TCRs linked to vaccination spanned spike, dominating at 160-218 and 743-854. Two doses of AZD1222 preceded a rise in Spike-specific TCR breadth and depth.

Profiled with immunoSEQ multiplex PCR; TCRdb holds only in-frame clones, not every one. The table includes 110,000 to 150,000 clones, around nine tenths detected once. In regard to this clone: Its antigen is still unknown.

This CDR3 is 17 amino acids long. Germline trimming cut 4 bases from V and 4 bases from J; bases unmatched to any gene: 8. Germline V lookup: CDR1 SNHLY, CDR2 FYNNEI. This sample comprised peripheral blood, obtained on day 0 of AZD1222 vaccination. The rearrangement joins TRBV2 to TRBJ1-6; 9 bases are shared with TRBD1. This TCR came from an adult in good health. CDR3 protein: CASSAMRDRDYNSPLHF. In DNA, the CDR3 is TGTGCCAGCAGTGCGATGAGGGACAGGGATTATAATTCACCCCTCCACTTT.